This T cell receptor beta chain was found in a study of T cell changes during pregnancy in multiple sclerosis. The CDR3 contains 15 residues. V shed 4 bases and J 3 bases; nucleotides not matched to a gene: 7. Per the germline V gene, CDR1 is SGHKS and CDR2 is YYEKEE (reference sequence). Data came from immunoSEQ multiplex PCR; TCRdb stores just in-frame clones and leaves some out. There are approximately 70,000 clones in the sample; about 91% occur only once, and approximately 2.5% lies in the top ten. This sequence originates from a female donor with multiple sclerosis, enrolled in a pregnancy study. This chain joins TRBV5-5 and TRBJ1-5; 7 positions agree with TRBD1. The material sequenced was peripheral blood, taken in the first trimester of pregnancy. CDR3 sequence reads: CASSHGDRANQPQHF. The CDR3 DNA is TGTGCCAGCAGCCACGGAGACAGGGCCAATCAGCCCCAGCATTTT.